Below are 17 T cell receptor beta chains sequenced from a single sample in a study of CD8 T cells in Susac syndrome. The RNA input was about 0.5 to 1 ug, and it was reverse transcribed with random hexamers. Each CDR3 protein gets one entry after TCRdb re-called the immunoSEQ multiplex PCR reads with MiXCR. The sample shows some 180,000 distinct CDR3 sequences, 91% of them seen only once. Sequences were obtained from CD4+ T cells from PBMCs. The receptors originated from a human donor with Susac syndrome.

This chain's CDR3 is CATGGATTSGANVLTF. The CDR3 DNA reads TGTGCCACTGGCGGGGCCACGACTTCTGGGGCCAACGTCCTGACTTTC. The rearrangement uses TRBV19 and TRBJ2-6, with a tentative D call TRBD2 (6 bases). CDR3 length: 16 residues. Germline V lookup: CDR1 LNHDA, CDR2 SQIVND (reference sequence). V gave up 10 bases and J gave up 1 base, with 17 bases separating them.

The J gene is TRBJ1-1, the V gene TRBV11-2; maybe TRBD1 (6 bases). Germline-derived CDR1 and CDR2 are SGHAT and FQNNGV. This CDR3 has 14 residues. The V and J ends lost 0 bases and 10 bases respectively, with 15 bases between them. CDR3 DNA: TGTGCCAGCAGCTTAGAGCCTTTTCTAGGGGGAGCTTTCTTT. Translated, it gives CASSLEPFLGGAFF.

The genes are TRBV19 and TRBJ1-5, with TRBD1 as a possible D gene (5 bases). Germline loops: CDR1 LNHDA, CDR2 SQIVND (reference sequence). This CDR3 has 15 amino acids. The V and J ends lost 3 bases and 6 bases respectively, with 15 bases between them. The CDR3 region is CASSINSFGGQPQHF. The CDR3 nucleotides read TGTGCCAGTAGTATTAATTCGTTCGGGGGTCAGCCCCAGCATTTT.

A few counts support this clonotype. The chain employs TRBV19 and TRBJ2-7, with TRBD2 as a possible D gene (6 bases). Germline CDR1 reads LNHDA; CDR2 reads SQIVND (reference sequence). This CDR3 has 14 amino acids. V dropped 3 bases and J dropped 2 bases, with 11 bases sitting between them. CDR3 amino acids: CASSIAGRPYEQYF. CDR3 DNA: TGTGCCAGTAGTATCGCGGGGCGCCCCTACGAGCAGTACTTC.

The chain links TRBV28 to TRBJ2-7, with TRBD2 matching 8 bases. Trimming removed 2 bases from V and 0 bases from J; junction bases left unmatched: 12. The CDR3 extends over 18 amino acids. Looked up from germline, CDR1 is MDHEN and CDR2 is SYDVKM. This CDR3 is CASSLILRVAGSSYEQYF. CDR3 nucleotide sequence: TGTGCCAGCAGTTTAATTCTACGGGTAGCGGGGAGCTCCTACGAGCAGTACTTC.

V and J are TRBV12-3 or TRBV12-4 and TRBJ1-3; 7 bases align to TRBD1. CDR3 length equals 15 residues. The V and J ends lost 7 bases and 2 bases, in that order; junction bases with no gene match: 8. The CDR3 sequence is CASNPDRATGNTIYF. CDR3 coding DNA: TGTGCCAGCAACCCCGACAGGGCCACTGGAAACACCATATATTTT.

The chain couples TRBV12-3 or TRBV12-4 to TRBJ2-6; TRBD1 matches at 8 bases. The CDR3 sequence is 20 residues long. Trimming at V came to 7 bases and at J to 0 bases, leaving 17 bases not matched to a gene. The CDR3 DNA reads as TGTGCCAGCACAATATTCCCGGCCGACAGGGGAAGCTCTGGGGCCAACGTCCTGACTTTC. Translated, it gives CASTIFPADRGSSGANVLTF.

The chain couples TRBV27 to TRBJ2-7; possible D gene TRBD2, 6 bases. The CDR3 contains 13 residues. Germline-derived CDR1 and CDR2 are MNHEY and SMNVEV (reference sequence). The V end lost 1 base, the J end lost 7 bases, and 11 bases lay between the germline ends. The CDR3, as DNA: TGTGCCAGCAGTTTATGGGGGGTGGGAGAGCAGTACTTC. Translation gives CASSLWGVGEQYF.

The chain joins TRBV3-1 to TRBJ1-5, with 8 bases matching TRBD1. Germline V gene sequence: CDR1 LGHDT, CDR2 YNNKEL (reference sequence). This CDR3 is 15 amino acids long. The trim removed 1 base at V and 2 bases at J, leaving 1 base unmatched. The CDR3 region is CASSQGGQGNQPQHF. In DNA form, the CDR3 reads TGTGCCAGCAGCCAAGGGGGACAGGGCAATCAGCCCCAGCATTTT.

This clonotype was picked up one time. V and J are TRBV12-3 or TRBV12-4 and TRBJ2-7, with 12 positions matching TRBD2. V lost 5 bases to trimming and J lost 0 bases; unmatched junction nucleotides: 5. The CDR3 spans 16 residues. CDR3 in DNA: TGTGCCAGCAGTGGACTAGCGGGGAAGACCTCCTACGAGCAGTACTTC. Protein: CASSGLAGKTSYEQYF.

The chain uses TRBV28 and TRBJ1-5; weak D call: TRBD1 (5 bases). This CDR3 has 16 residues. Trimming shortened V by 1 base and J by 6 bases, and 16 bases separated the two germline ends. Germline CDR1 is MDHEN and CDR2 is SYDVKM. CDR3 in amino acids: CASSLFRGGRGQPQHF. CDR3 nucleotides: TGTGCCAGCAGTTTATTTCGAGGAGGGAGGGGTCAGCCCCAGCATTTT.

The rearrangement uses TRBV3-1 and TRBJ1-2; 11 bases fit TRBD1. From germline, CDR1 is LGHDT and CDR2 YNNKEL (reference sequence). The CDR3 sequence is 14 residues long. V shed 4 bases and J 5 bases; nucleotides not matched to a gene: 3. DNA for the CDR3: TGTGCCAGCAGCCGGGACAGGGGGGAATATGGCTACACCTTC. This encodes CASSRDRGEYGYTF.

The chain has TRBV18 and TRBJ2-5; D tentatively fits TRBD1 or TRBD2 (6 bases each). The CDR3 totals 15 residues. CDR1 is KGHSH and CDR2 is LQKENI in the germline V gene. The V end was cut by 3 bases, the J end by 1 base, with 12 bases between. CDR3 nucleotides: TGTGCCAGCTCACCTATTGGGGGGCTCCAAGAGACCCAGTACTTC. It specifies CASSPIGGLQETQYF. Looking up the rest from reference TRBV18 and TRBJ2-5 gives the full variable domain: NAGVMQNPRHLVRRRGQEARLRCSPMKGHSHVYWYRQLPEEGLKFMVYLQKENIIDESGMPKERFSAEFPKEGPSILRIQQVVRGDSAAYFCASSPIGGLQETQYFGPGTRLLVL.

V usage is TRBV5-1 and J usage is TRBJ1-3, with D hard to call. Trimming removed 4 bases at V and 0 bases at J, with 11 bases between. In germline, CDR1 is SGHRS, CDR2 YFSETQ. CDR3 length equals 15 residues. The CDR3 here is CASSANVGSGNTIYF. The DNA for the CDR3 is TGCGCCAGCAGCGCGAACGTTGGCTCTGGAAACACCATATATTTT.

This rearrangement joins TRBV6-1 to TRBJ2-2, with D possibly TRBD1 on 6 matching bases. The CDR3 spans 15 residues. V was trimmed by 5 bases and J by 0 bases, leaving 10 bases between them. CDR1 and CDR2 from the germline V gene are MNHNS and SASEGT. The CDR3 sequence is CASSPQGTNTGELFF. The CDR3 DNA reads as TGTGCCAGCAGTCCGCAGGGGACGAACACCGGGGAGCTGTTTTTT.

The chain employs TRBV20-1 and TRBJ2-1; 13 bases fit TRBD2. The V segment lost 5 bases and the J segment 8 bases; nucleotides outside the gene matches: 6. Germline lookup yields CDR1 DFQATT and CDR2 SNEGSKA (reference sequence). The CDR3 has 14 residues. DNA for the CDR3: TGCAGTGCTGCTACTAGCGGGAGGGTCCATGAGCAGTTCTTC. Residues: CSAATSGRVHEQFF.

This clonotype was observed once. This chain joins TRBV10-3 and TRBJ2-3; 13 positions match TRBD2. The CDR3 totals 15 residues. V dropped 10 bases and J dropped 6; count of bases not matched to a gene: 10. Germline lookup yields CDR1 ENHRY and CDR2 SYGVKD. Here the CDR3 reads CATTSGGTTVDTQYF. The CDR3 DNA sequence: TGTGCCACGACTAGCGGGGGGACGACGGTTGATACGCAGTATTTT.